Below, 27 T cell receptor beta chains from the same sample are listed, as sequenced in a study of breast tumors, draining lymph nodes, adjacent tissues. Breast cancer patients provided tissue from their axillary draining lymph nodes. TCRdb independently ran MiXCR on the multiplex PCR reads; one entry per CDR3 protein. The data contain under 300,000 distinct CDR3 sequences, approximately 36% of them seen just once; the ten biggest clones take up approximately 3.7%. The sequenced sample consisted of axillary lymph node tissue. The receptors shown here come from a female donor with breast cancer. Some clones in this sample may be carry-over from other donors' samples.

This clonotype was found many times. J is TRBJ2-5 and V is TRBV20-1; 12 nucleotides align to TRBD2. CDR1 and CDR2 (germline): DFQATT, SNEGSKA (reference sequence). The CDR3 runs to 17 residues. Trimming at V came to 4 bases and at J to 4 bases, leaving 13 bases not matched to a gene. CDR3 nucleotides: TGCAGTGCTACAGAAGGTGAACTAGCGGGGGGTTTAGAGACCCAGTACTTC. Residues: CSATEGELAGGLETQYF.

V and J are TRBV27 and TRBJ1-2, with D perhaps TRBD1 (5 bases). V was shortened by 3 bases and J by 8 bases, with 13 bases between the two germline ends. The V gene's germline CDR1 is MNHEY and CDR2 SMNVEV (reference sequence). The CDR3 is 13 amino acids. CDR3 in amino acids: CASSLHEGSGYTF. DNA for the CDR3: TGTGCCAGCAGTTTGCATGAGGGGAGCGGCTACACCTTC.

The table lists this clonotype with a few counts. The V call is TRBV6-5, the J call TRBJ2-1, with unresolved D. CDR1 and CDR2 (germline): MNHEY, SVGAGI. The CDR3 has 14 residues. V lost 6 bases to trimming and J lost 2 bases, with 11 bases between them. The CDR3 protein is CASRRTSPYNEQFF. The CDR3 nucleotides read TGTGCCAGCAGGAGGACCTCACCCTACAATGAGCAGTTCTTC.

Ten or more counts support this clonotype. A much larger clonotype is one base distant, so this may be a read error. The chain carries TRBV7-2 and TRBJ2-5; 8 bases line up with TRBD2. This CDR3 comprises 15 residues. Germline loops: CDR1 SGHTA, CDR2 FQGNSA. The CDR3 bases are TGTGCCAGCAGCTTTGCCGGGACTAGTGTTGAGACCCAGCACTTC. Amino acid sequence: CASSFAGTSVETQHF.

This clonotype was counted ten times or more. The chain couples TRBV12-3 or TRBV12-4 to TRBJ1-5; D is undetermined. The CDR3 has 13 residues. The V gene lost 3 bases and the J gene lost 6 bases, with 9 bases spanning the gap. CDR3 in amino acids: CASSLLIVQPQHF. The CDR3 DNA reads as TGTGCCAGCAGTTTGCTGATTGTTCAGCCCCAGCATTTT.

V is TRBV10-3 and J is TRBJ2-3; TRBD2 matches at 8 bases. Germline V lookup: CDR1 ENHRY, CDR2 SYGVKD. The CDR3 sequence is 15 residues long. Germline trimming cut 10 bases from V and 2 bases from J; bases unmatched to any gene: 11. The CDR3 loop is CATSLGGANTDTQYF. DNA for the CDR3: TGTGCCACTTCCCTCGGGGGGGCGAACACAGATACGCAGTATTTT.

The CDR3 nucleotides are TGTGCCAGCAGCGCGGGACGGATCAATGAGCAGTTCTTC. It translates to CASSAGRINEQFF. The chain uses TRBV2 and TRBJ2-1, with D possibly being TRBD2 (6 bases). CDR1 and CDR2 (germline): SNHLY, FYNNEI. Trimming pared 6 bases from V and 6 bases from J, leaving 12 bases between. The CDR3 is made up of 13 amino acids.

Only one count was recorded for this clonotype. A much larger clone lies one base from this, so it may be a read error. V and J are TRBV6-5 and TRBJ2-3; D is uncertain. V lost 5 bases, J lost 0 bases, and 9 bases lay in between. Germline CDR1 and CDR2: MNHEY and SVGAGI. There are 14 residues in the CDR3. CDR3 coding DNA: TGTGCCAGCAGTCCCTCCCATAGCACAGATACGCAGTATTTT. Amino acids: CASSPSHSTDTQYF.

At least ten counts were recorded for this clonotype. The V call is TRBV7-2, the J call TRBJ2-2, with TRBD2 matching over 13 bases. Germline V CDR1 and CDR2: SGHTA, FQGNSA. V lost 3 bases to trimming and J lost 1 base; unmatched junction nucleotides: 2. The CDR3 consists of 17 residues. DNA for the CDR3: TGTGCCAGCAGCTTTAGGACTAGCGGGAGGAACACCGGGGAGCTGTTTTTT. Amino acids: CASSFRTSGRNTGELFF.

This clonotype was detected ten times or more. The chain links TRBV7-9 to TRBJ2-2; 8 bases match TRBD2. V lost 5 bases and J lost 5; bases outside the gene matches: 4. The CDR3 contains 14 residues. CDR1 is SEHNR and CDR2 is FQNEAQ in the germline V gene (reference sequence). The CDR3 DNA reads as TGTGCCAGCAGCCGGGAGGGGCGGACCGGGGAGCTGTTTTTT. Its protein is CASSREGRTGELFF.

With regard to this clonotype: At one of its ends the junction is not consistent with the germline gene, which may arise from a read error. The V gene is TRBV6-6, the J gene TRBJ2-5; 9 bases map to TRBD2. Germline loops: CDR1 MNHNY, CDR2 SVGAGI (reference sequence). The CDR3 spans 17 residues. CDR3 sequence: CASSDSRGGRGGEAQYF. The CDR3 DNA sequence: TGTGCCAGCAGTGACTCGCGGGGGGGCCGGGGTGGAGAGGCCCAGTACTTC.

The rearrangement joins TRBV24-1 to TRBJ2-1, with 13 bases lining up with TRBD2. This CDR3 comprises 15 residues. The germline CDR1 and CDR2 sequences are KGHDR and SFDVKD. Trimming took 12 bases from V and 5 from J; bases not matched to a gene: 9. The CDR3 sequence: CAAVRGLAGHNEQFF. The CDR3 DNA is TGTGCCGCCGTCCGGGGACTAGCGGGACACAATGAGCAGTTCTTC.

This clonotype was seen at least ten times. This chain links TRBV24-1 with TRBJ1-5, with 7 bases identical to TRBD1. The germline CDR1 and CDR2 sequences are KGHDR and SFDVKD. V gave up 12 bases and J gave up 1 base; unmatched junction bases: 8. The CDR3 consists of 14 residues. In DNA, the CDR3 is TGTGCCTCTTCAGGGGGAACCAGCAATCAGCCCCAGCATTTT. The encoded protein is CASSGGTSNQPQHF.

This clonotype was counted between two and nine times. Given a much more abundant clone one base away, this may be a read error. The chain carries TRBV7-2 and TRBJ2-5, with TRBD1 as a possible D gene (5 bases). Germline V lookup: CDR1 SGHTA, CDR2 FQGNSA. The CDR3 is made up of 15 amino acids. The CDR3 nucleotides read TGTGCCAGCAGCCACTACGGACACCCCCAAGAGACCCAGCACTTC. This sequence encodes CASSHYGHPQETQHF. Combining the CDR3 with reference TRBV7-2 and TRBJ2-5 gives the whole variable domain GAGVSQSPSNKVTEKGKDVELRCDPISGHTALYWYRQSLGQGLEFLIYFQGNSAPDKSGLPSDRFSAERTGGSVSTLTIQRTQQEDSAVYLCASSHYGHPQETQHFGPGTRLLVL.

This rearrangement joins TRBV2 to TRBJ1-2; maybe TRBD1 (6 bases). CDR1 and CDR2 from the germline V gene are SNHLY and FYNNEI. V was clipped by 4 bases and J by 2 bases, with 14 bases between them. The CDR3 has 15 amino acids. The CDR3 region is CASSAPADSNYGYTF. CDR3 DNA: TGTGCCAGCAGTGCGCCGGCGGACAGCAACTATGGCTACACCTTC.

This clonotype was observed at least ten times. V and J are TRBV7-2 and TRBJ2-7; 7 positions agree with TRBD2. J was trimmed by 6 bases and V by 0 bases; bases with no gene match: 5. The V gene's germline CDR1 is SGHTA and CDR2 FQGNSA. This CDR3 contains 14 residues. The CDR3 coding sequence is TGTGCCAGCAGCTTAGCCGGAACTAGCGTCGAGCAGTACTTC. It yields the protein CASSLAGTSVEQYF.

Worth noting for this clonotype: Without the conserved terminal phenylalanine or tryptophan, this CDR3 likely stems from a read error. It is unclear where the CDR3 begins or ends on the DNA, so no DNA is shown, and the CDR3 is as TCRdb lists it. The rearrangement links TRBV7-3 to TRBJ1-6. Looked up from germline, CDR1 is SGHTA and CDR2 is FQGTGA. Inclusive of both ends, the CDR3 amounts to 9 amino acids. The CDR3 protein is CTSSLTTTS.

Note on this clonotype: A junction boundary mismatches the germline segment, possibly from a read error. The rearrangement links TRBV6-1 to TRBJ2-7; 12 bases line up with TRBD1. CDR3 length equals 15 residues. CDR1 is MNHNS and CDR2 is SASEGT in the germline V gene. In DNA form, the CDR3 reads TGTGCCAGCAGTGTCTCGGGGACAGGGGGCTTCGAGCAGCACTTC. Amino acid sequence: CASSVSGTGGFEQHF.

This clonotype was observed a handful of times. This chain connects TRBV20-1 to TRBJ1-1; D unresolved. The CDR3 runs to 13 residues. Germline CDR1 reads DFQATT; CDR2 reads SNEGSKA (reference sequence). Trimming removed 6 bases from V and 7 bases from J, with 18 bases in between. The CDR3 DNA sequence: TGCAGTGCACCTGCCGGCGAGCGGGGTGAAGCTTTCTTT. Residues: CSAPAGERGEAFF.

The rearrangement uses TRBV5-4 and TRBJ2-2; TRBD2 aligns across 8 bases. The CDR3 runs to 15 residues. Germline V gene data show CDR1 as SGHNT and CDR2 as YYREEE (reference sequence). V dropped 0 bases and J dropped 5; count of bases not matched to a gene: 3. The CDR3 loop is CASSLGRGGTGELFF. In DNA, the CDR3 is TGTGCCAGCAGCTTGGGCCGGGGGGGGACCGGGGAGCTGTTTTTT.

This clonotype has a count of ten or more. V usage is TRBV24-1 and J usage is TRBJ2-7, with a tentative D call TRBD1 (6 bases). CDR1 KGHDR and CDR2 SFDVKD come from the germline V gene. V was cut by 3 bases and J by 2 bases, with 7 bases left in between. The CDR3 is 13 residues long. CDR3 in amino acids: CATSDRTAYEQYF. CDR3 DNA: TGTGCCACCAGTGATAGGACAGCCTACGAGCAGTACTTC.

The count of this clonotype is one. This may be a read error, as it is one base from a much larger clone. The chain links TRBV5-5 to TRBJ1-4; D gene ambiguous. The CDR3 consists of 13 residues. In germline, CDR1 is SGHKS, CDR2 YYEKEE (reference sequence). The chain's CDR3 is CASSLGINEELFF. Here the CDR3 DNA reads TGTGCCAGCAGCCTCGGCATAAATGAAGAACTGTTTTTT.

There are a few counts of this clonotype. This sequence joins TRBV20-1 and TRBJ2-1; 13 bases line up with TRBD2. Germline V gives CDR1 DFQATT, CDR2 SNEGSKA (reference sequence). V gave up 6 bases and J gave up 4 bases; unmatched junction bases: 6. The CDR3 length is 15 residues. CDR3 amino acids: CSAQGLAGDYNEQFF. DNA of the CDR3: TGCAGTGCCCAAGGACTAGCGGGGGATTACAATGAGCAGTTCTTC.

J is TRBJ1-2 and V is TRBV11-3; tentative D call: TRBD1 (5 bases). Germline CDR1 SGHNT, CDR2 YENEEA. The CDR3 has 15 residues. V shed 5 bases and J shed 7 bases, with 20 bases lying between them. The CDR3 region has the DNA TGTGCCAGCAGCCTAGGGGCAGTCGATCCCCTTGGCTACACCTTC. It specifies CASSLGAVDPLGYTF. Variable domain in full (rest from reference TRBV11-3 and TRBJ1-2): EAGVVQSPRYKIIEKKQPVAFWCNPISGHNTLYWYLQNLGQGPELLIRYENEEAVDDSQLPKDRFSAERLKGVDSTLKIQPAELGDSAVYLCASSLGAVDPLGYTFGSGTRLTVV.

This clonotype turned up a few times. The J gene is TRBJ1-5, the V gene TRBV28; D may be TRBD1 (6 bases). This CDR3 spans 14 amino acids. Trimming took off 7 bases at V and 1 base at J, with 11 bases between the two ends. Per the germline V gene, CDR1 is MDHEN and CDR2 is SYDVKM. CDR3 protein: CASKGGGSNQPQHF. CDR3 sequence (DNA): TGTGCCAGCAAGGGGGGCGGGAGCAATCAGCCCCAGCATTTT.

The CDR3 coding sequence is TGTGCCATTCCTAGGGGTGACGACCTCAGCTCTGGGGCCAACGTCCTGACTTTC. It codes for CAIPRGDDLSSGANVLTF. This sequence joins TRBV18 and TRBJ2-6, with D maybe TRBD1 (5 bases). CDR1 is KGHSH and CDR2 is LQKENI in the germline V gene. This CDR3 has 18 residues. Between the trimmed V and J ends, which lost 10 bases and 0 bases, there was a span of 22 bases.

This clonotype appeared many times. V is TRBV9 and J is TRBJ1-3; D is perhaps TRBD1 (6 bases). CDR1 is SGDLS and CDR2 is YYNGEE in the germline V gene. The CDR3 covers 17 residues. V lost 0 bases and J 2 bases, leaving 15 bases between the germline ends. CDR3 bases: TGTGCCAGCAGCGTAGCGGGAAGGGCAGGGGCTGGAAACACCATATATTTT. Translation: CASSVAGRAGAGNTIYF.